The T cell receptor beta chain described here comes from a study of T cell repertoires in cytomegalovirus infection. The CDR3 is 14 residues long. V was shortened by 5 bases and J by 7 bases, with 15 bases between the two germline ends. Germline loops: CDR1 SGHTA, CDR2 FQGNSA. Study conclusions and caveats: What dominated the ex vivo response were HLA-C-restricted CMV-specific TCR beta clonotypes.

Many counts were recorded for this clonotype. Its specificity is not known. Via MiXCR, TCRdb re-called the reads, giving one row per CDR3 protein. The table lists over 90,000 distinct CDR3 sequences, 16% of them singletons. This rearrangement joins TRBV7-2 to TRBJ2-4; D may be TRBD1 or TRBD2 (7 bases each). The sequenced sample was PBMCs. The source is a human donor in good health (CMV status not recorded). Some clones in this sample may be carry-over from other donors' samples. The CDR3, as DNA: TGTGCCAGCAGCCTACAGGGGAGGGGGAACATTCAGTACTTC. It is translated as CASSLQGRGNIQYF.